Listed here are 3 T cell receptor beta chains from one sample, sequenced in a study of response to subunit inactivated influenza vaccine. TCRdb fed the RT-PCR reads into MiXCR, producing one record per CDR3 protein. The sample has more than 700,000 distinct CDR3 sequences; about 20% are singletons. Material: PBMCs from blood, obtained more than 4 days after vaccination. The origin of the receptors is a man aged 50 to 59 who received an inactivated influenza vaccine.

This clonotype has only a few counts. The V call is TRBV10-3, the J call TRBJ2-1; 10 positions match TRBD2. This CDR3 contains 16 residues. Trimming cost V 4 bases and J 0 bases; bases outside gene matches: 3. The germline gives CDR1 ENHRY, CDR2 SYGVKD. This chain's CDR3 is CAISASGGHSYNEQFF. In DNA form, the CDR3 reads TGTGCCATCAGTGCTAGCGGGGGACACTCCTACAATGAGCAGTTCTTC.

This clonotype was detected many times. The V gene is TRBV20-1, the J gene TRBJ2-5, with 9 bases aligning to TRBD2. V lost 3 bases, J lost 1 base, and 9 bases stayed unmatched. The CDR3 totals 16 residues. Germline CDR1 and CDR2: DFQATT and SNEGSKA (reference sequence). CDR3 sequence reads: CSASPPSGNFQETQYF. For the CDR3, the DNA is TGCAGTGCTAGTCCCCCTAGCGGGAACTTCCAAGAGACCCAGTACTTC.

This clonotype was recorded a few times. V gene TRBV6-2 or TRBV6-3 combines with J gene TRBJ2-5; D may be TRBD2 (6 bases). This CDR3 comprises 12 residues. With 7 bases removed from V and 4 bases from J, the gap between germline ends came to 10 bases. Germline-derived CDR1 and CDR2 are MNHEY and SVGEGT. The CDR3 nucleotides are TGTGCCAGCACCCTAGCGAGAGAGACCCAGTACTTC. Protein product: CASTLARETQYF.